This TCR beta chain emerged from a study of blood T cells in healthy people across ages. Study-level results: Those diversity estimates obtained from one million T cells were thought to be underestimates.

Concerning this clonotype itself: Its antigen is currently unknown.

The use of a sample-barcoded 5' primer and a J-beta primer mix characterized a second PCR of about 7 to 12 cycles. Each cDNA molecule, via a template-switch adaptor with 12 random nucleotides, was tagged. TCRdb re-derived calls from the 5' RACE reads in MiXCR, one entry per CDR3 protein. The sample has roughly 900,000 distinct CDR3 sequences; around 48% are singletons. The CDR3 has 14 amino acids. After removal of 0 bases from V and 11 bases from J, the junction contained 6 bases not matched to a gene. From germline, CDR1 is ENHRY and CDR2 SYGVKD. Each sample yielded at least 6 million isolated PBMCs.

The source is a man aged 25 to 40 in good health. The chain combines TRBV10-3 with TRBJ2-5, with 10 nucleotides matching TRBD2. Sequencing input: blood. CDR3: CAISESASGGRQYF. DNA for the CDR3: TGTGCCATCAGTGAGTCGGCTAGCGGGGGCCGACAGTACTTC.